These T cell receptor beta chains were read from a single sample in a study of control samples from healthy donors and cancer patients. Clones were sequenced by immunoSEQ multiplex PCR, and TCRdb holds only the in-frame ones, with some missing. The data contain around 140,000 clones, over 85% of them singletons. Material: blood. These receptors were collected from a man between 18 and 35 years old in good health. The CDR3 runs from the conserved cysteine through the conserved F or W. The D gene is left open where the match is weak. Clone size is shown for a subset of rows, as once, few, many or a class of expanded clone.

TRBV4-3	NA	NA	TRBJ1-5	CASSRSLNQPQHF	TGCGCCAGCAGCCGGTCCCTCAATCAGCCCCAGCATTTT
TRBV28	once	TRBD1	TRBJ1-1	CASSKPGQISWNTEAFF	TGTGCCAGCAGCAAACCGGGACAGATTTCCTGGAACACTGAAGCTTTCTTT
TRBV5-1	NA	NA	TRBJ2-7	CASSFGTAFSEQYF	TGCGCCAGCAGCTTCGGGACTGCGTTCTCCGAGCAGTACTTC
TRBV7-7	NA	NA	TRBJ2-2	CASSLDVGGELFF	TGTGCTAGCAGCTTAGACGTAGGCGGGGAGCTGTTTTTT
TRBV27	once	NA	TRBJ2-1	CASSTLQRDNEQFF	TGTGCCAGCAGTACCCTGCAAAGGGACAATGAGCAGTTCTTC
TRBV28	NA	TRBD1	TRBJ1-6	CASRRTGGVSSPLHF	TGTGCCAGCAGACGGACAGGGGGCGTCAGTTCACCCCTCCACTTT
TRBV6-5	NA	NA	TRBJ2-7	CASSYSPTAPYEQYF	TGTGCCAGCAGTTACTCCCCGACAGCTCCCTACGAGCAGTACTTC
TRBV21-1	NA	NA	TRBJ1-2	CASSVSDRGRGNYGYTF	TGTGCCAGCAGCGTCTCAGACAGGGGGCGCGGTAACTATGGCTACACCTTC
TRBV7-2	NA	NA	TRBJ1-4	CASSLDLGGLTNEKLFF	TGTGCCAGCAGCTTAGATTTGGGGGGGTTAACTAATGAAAAACTGTTTTTT
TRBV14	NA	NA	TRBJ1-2	CASSPAWGSYGYTF	TGTGCCAGCAGCCCCGCTTGGGGGTCCTATGGCTACACCTTC
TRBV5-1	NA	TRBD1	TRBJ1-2	CASSETGGSYGYTF	TGCGCCAGCAGCGAAACAGGGGGCAGCTATGGCTACACCTTC
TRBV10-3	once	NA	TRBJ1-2	CAIRITNYGYTF	TGTGCCATCAGGATAACAAACTATGGCTACACCTTC
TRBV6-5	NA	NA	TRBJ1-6	CASSYVAASNSPLHF	TGTGCCAGCAGTTACGTCGCAGCTTCTAATTCACCCCTCCACTTT
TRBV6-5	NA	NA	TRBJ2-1	CASSYTAGEWYEQFF	TGTGCCAGCAGTTATACGGCAGGAGAATGGTATGAGCAGTTCTTC
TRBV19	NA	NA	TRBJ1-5	CASSIRGTGQPQHF	TGTGCCAGTAGTATCAGGGGTACGGGCCAGCCCCAGCATTTT
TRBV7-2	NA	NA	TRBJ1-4	CASSSFVGTGGNEKLFF	TGTGCCAGCAGCTCATTTGTGGGCACTGGAGGGAATGAAAAACTGTTTTTT
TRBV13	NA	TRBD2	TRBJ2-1	CASSSSRGTKRYNEQFF	TGTGCCAGCAGCTCGTCAAGAGGGACTAAACGGTACAATGAGCAGTTCTTC